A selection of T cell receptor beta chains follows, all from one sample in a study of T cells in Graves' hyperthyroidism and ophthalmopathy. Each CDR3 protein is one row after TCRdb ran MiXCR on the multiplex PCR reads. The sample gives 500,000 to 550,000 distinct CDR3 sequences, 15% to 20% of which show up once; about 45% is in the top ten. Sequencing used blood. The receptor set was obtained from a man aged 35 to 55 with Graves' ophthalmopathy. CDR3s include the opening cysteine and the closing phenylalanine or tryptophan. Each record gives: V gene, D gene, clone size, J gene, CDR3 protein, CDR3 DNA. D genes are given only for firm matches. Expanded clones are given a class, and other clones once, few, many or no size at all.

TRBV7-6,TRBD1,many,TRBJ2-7,CASSRQGVSYEQYF,TGTGCCAGCAGCCGACAGGGTGTGAGCTACGAGCAGTACTTC
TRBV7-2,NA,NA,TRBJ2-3,CASSPGKIPSTDTQYF,TGTGCCAGCAGCCCGGGGAAGATTCCTAGCACAGATACGCAGTATTTT
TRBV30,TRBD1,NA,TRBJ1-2,CAWTPAGTDYGYTF,TGTGCCTGGACGCCTGCTGGGACAGACTATGGCTACACCTTC
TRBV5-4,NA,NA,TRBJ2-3,CASSSLGGHADTQYF,TGTGCCAGCAGCTCCCTAGGGGGGCACGCAGATACGCAGTATTTT
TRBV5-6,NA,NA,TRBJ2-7,CASSLGTDSNYGEQYF,TGTGCCAGCAGCTTGGGGACTGACTCAAATTATGGCGAGCAGTACTTC
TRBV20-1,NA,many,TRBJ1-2,CSARDRVGGYTF,TGCAGTGCTAGAGACAGGGTTGGCGGCTACACCTTC
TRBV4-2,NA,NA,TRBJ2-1,CASSPQLAWSSYNEQFF,TGTGCCAGCAGCCCGCAACTAGCATGGAGCTCCTACAATGAGCAGTTCTTC
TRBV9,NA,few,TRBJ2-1,CASSVYLSSYNEQFF,TGTGCCAGCAGCGTCTACCTGAGCTCCTACAATGAGCAGTTCTTC
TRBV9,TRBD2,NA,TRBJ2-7,CASSPSSGSIYEQYF,TGTGCCAGCAGCCCCTCGAGCGGGAGTATCTACGAGCAGTACTTC
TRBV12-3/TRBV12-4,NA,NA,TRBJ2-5,CASSLYETQYF,TGTGCCAGCAGTTTATATGAGACCCAGTACTTC
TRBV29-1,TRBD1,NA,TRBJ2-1,CSVEMRGLPYNEQFF,TGCAGCGTTGAAATGAGGGGGCTCCCCTACAATGAGCAGTTCTTC
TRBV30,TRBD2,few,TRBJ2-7,CAWSVAGVSHEQYF,TGTGCCTGGAGTGTAGCGGGAGTTTCCCACGAGCAGTACTTC
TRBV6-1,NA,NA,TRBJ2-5,CASSEALAGETQYF,TGTGCCAGCAGTGAAGCGCTTGCGGGAGAGACCCAGTACTTC
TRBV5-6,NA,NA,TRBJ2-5,CASSLGKDGGYQETQYF,TGTGCCAGCAGCTTGGGGAAGGACGGAGGGTACCAAGAGACCCAGTACTTC